One and the same sample provided the 29 T cell receptor beta chains below, sequenced in a study of T cells in Graves' hyperthyroidism and ophthalmopathy. Template material for amplifying TCR beta CDR3 regions consisted of RNA transcripts. Initially, a first-round RT-PCR of the TCR CDR3 employed the HTBI primer set. TCRdb processed the multiplex PCR reads anew with MiXCR; each CDR3 protein has one entry. The sample lists some 760,000 distinct CDR3 sequences, 14% occurring once. The sequencing sample was made of blood. The receptors derive from a woman between 18 and 29 years old with Graves' hyperthyroidism.

Many counts were recorded for this clonotype. The chain links TRBV20-1 to TRBJ2-1; possible D gene TRBD2, 6 bases. Trimming cost V 1 base and J 7 bases, with 8 bases left between them. Germline V lookup: CDR1 DFQATT, CDR2 SNEGSKA (reference sequence). This CDR3 has 12 residues. The CDR3, as DNA: TGCAGTGCTAGAGCAAGCGGGAATGAGCAGTTCTTC. Protein sequence: CSARASGNEQFF.

At least ten counts were recorded for this clonotype. The V call is TRBV12-3 or TRBV12-4, the J call TRBJ2-1, with 13 bases aligning to TRBD2. After removal of 4 bases from V and 7 bases from J, the junction contained 7 bases not matched to a gene. This CDR3 contains 16 residues. CDR3 residues: CASSWALAGGWNEQFF. The CDR3 DNA reads TGTGCCAGCAGTTGGGCACTAGCGGGAGGGTGGAATGAGCAGTTCTTC.

This clonotype showed up just a few times. V is TRBV29-1 and J is TRBJ2-3; 8 bases line up with TRBD1. Germline values: CDR1 SQVTM, CDR2 ANQGSEA. The ends lost 3 bases at V and 4 bases at J; junction bases unmatched: 3. This CDR3 comprises 13 residues. CDR3: CSVEDREADTQYF. CDR3 in DNA: TGCAGCGTTGAGGACAGGGAAGCAGATACGCAGTATTTT.

This clonotype was detected ten times or more. The chain recombines TRBV6-2 or TRBV6-3 with TRBJ2-7; TRBD2 matches 12 bases. J lost 2 bases, V lost 7 bases, and 6 bases had no gene match. Germline lookup yields CDR1 MNHEY and CDR2 SVGEGT. The CDR3 is made up of 15 amino acids. The CDR3 protein is CASKKGLAGAYEQYF. CDR3 DNA sequence: TGTGCCAGCAAAAAGGGACTAGCGGGTGCCTACGAGCAGTACTTC.

V gene TRBV9 combines with J gene TRBJ2-1, with TRBD1 identical over 7 bases. This CDR3 is 15 amino acids long. Germline V lookup: CDR1 SGDLS, CDR2 YYNGEE. The V segment lost 0 bases and the J segment 8 bases; nucleotides outside the gene matches: 8. The CDR3 region is CASSVGTGMIYEQFF. The CDR3 DNA is TGTGCCAGCAGCGTAGGGACAGGTATGATCTATGAGCAGTTCTTC.

This clonotype was recorded many times. V usage is TRBV3-1 and J usage is TRBJ2-5; D remains ambiguous. This CDR3 has 13 residues. Germline loops: CDR1 LGHDT, CDR2 YNNKEL (reference sequence). V was shortened by 1 base and J by 2 bases, with 5 bases between the two germline ends. CDR3 bases: TGTGCCAGCAGCCAAGGCGGACAAGAGACCCAGTACTTC. It codes for CASSQGGQETQYF.

The table lists this clonotype with many counts. This chain joins TRBV6-2 or TRBV6-3 and TRBJ1-1, with D possibly being TRBD1 (5 bases). The germline gives CDR1 MNHEY, CDR2 SVGEGT. V was pared by 8 bases and J by 1 base, with 17 bases between. This CDR3 is built from 15 residues. DNA for the CDR3: TGTGCCAGCTCGGGCCAGGGTCGTGGGAACACTGAAGCTTTCTTT. Translation gives CASSGQGRGNTEAFF.

This clonotype was observed a handful of times. V usage is TRBV20-1 and J usage is TRBJ2-1; possibly TRBD2 for D (5 bases). This CDR3 spans 14 amino acids. Germline V gives CDR1 DFQATT, CDR2 SNEGSKA (reference sequence). With 6 bases removed from V and 4 bases from J, the gap between germline ends came to 16 bases. The CDR3 reads CSAGRELGYNEQFF. CDR3 DNA: TGCAGTGCGGGTAGGGAGTTAGGGTACAATGAGCAGTTCTTC.

This clonotype was detected ten times or more. The chain carries TRBV2 and TRBJ1-2; the D gene is possibly TRBD1 (6 bases). The V end was cut by 8 bases, the J end by 2 bases, with 12 bases between. Germline CDR1 reads SNHLY; CDR2 reads FYNNEI. The CDR3 has 13 amino acids. This CDR3 is CASQQGWNYGYTF. CDR3 in DNA: TGTGCCAGCCAACAGGGATGGAACTATGGCTACACCTTC.

This clonotype was picked up many times. The genes are TRBV20-1 and TRBJ2-5; TRBD1 matches 7 bases. This CDR3 contains 12 residues. Germline V gives CDR1 DFQATT, CDR2 SNEGSKA (reference sequence). With V trimmed by 7 bases and J by 9 bases, 11 bases remained unmatched. For the CDR3, the DNA is TGCAGTGGAGGGCGGGCGACAGGGCCCCAGTACTTC. Amino acid sequence: CSGGRATGPQYF.

The sample holds many counts of this clonotype. The chain employs TRBV18 and TRBJ2-7, with D tentatively TRBD1 (6 bases). CDR1 is KGHSH and CDR2 is LQKENI in the germline V gene. CDR3 length equals 15 residues. The V end lost 6 bases, the J end lost 3 bases, and 18 bases lay between the germline ends. CDR3 amino acids: CASSGMEGTRYEQYF. DNA for the CDR3: TGTGCCAGCTCCGGGATGGAAGGGACACGCTACGAGCAGTACTTC.

Of note for this clonotype: A junction end diverges from the germline sequence, so it may reflect a read error. This sequence joins TRBV7-3 and TRBJ2-2, with 8 positions matching TRBD2. This CDR3 has 15 residues. Germline V gives CDR1 SGHTA, CDR2 FQGTGA. CDR3 bases: TGTGCCAGCAGCTTCGGGACTAGGAACACCGGGGACCTGTTTTTT. This translates into CASSFGTRNTGDLFF. Full variable domain (missing parts from reference TRBV7-3 and TRBJ2-2): GAGVSQTPSNKVTEKGKYVELRCDPISGHTALYWYRQSLGQGPEFLIYFQGTGAADDSGLPNDRFFAVRPEGSVSTLKIQRTERGDSAVYLCASSFGTRNTGDLFFGEGSRLTVL.

The rearrangement uses TRBV2 and TRBJ2-1; 7 bases map to TRBD1. CDR1 and CDR2 (germline): SNHLY, FYNNEI. Losses at the gene ends were 1 base for V and 1 base for J; bases not matched to a gene: 4. The CDR3 is 16 residues long. The CDR3 nucleotides read TGTGCCAGCAGTGAAGAGGGGGCGTGGTCCTACAATGAGCAGTTCTTC. Protein product: CASSEEGAWSYNEQFF. Supplemented by reference TRBV2 and TRBJ2-1, the full variable domain reads EPEVTQTPSHQVTQMGQEVILRCVPISNHLYFYWYRQILGQKVEFLVSFYNNEISEKSEIFDDQFSVERPDGSNFTLKIRSTKLEDSAMYFCASSEEGAWSYNEQFFGPGTRLTVL.

At least ten counts were recorded for this clonotype. This chain joins TRBV28 and TRBJ2-7; 9 nucleotides align to TRBD2. V gave up 3 bases and J gave up 1 base; unmatched junction bases: 4. This CDR3 is built from 15 residues. CDR1 and CDR2 from the germline V gene are MDHEN and SYDVKM. CDR3: CASSFAGGLSYEQYF. CDR3 coding DNA: TGTGCCAGCAGTTTTGCGGGGGGGTTATCCTACGAGCAGTACTTC.

As to this clonotype: This clone may be a read error of a much larger clone one base away. The rearrangement uses TRBV5-6 and TRBJ2-3, with 11 bases lining up with TRBD2. Germline V CDR1 and CDR2: SGHDT, YYEEEE. CDR3 length: 17 amino acids. The CDR3 DNA sequence: TGTGTCAGCAGCTCCCGGGTGACTAGCGGGACCGCAGATACGCAGTATTTT. Translated: CVSSSRVTSGTADTQYF. Using reference TRBV5-6 and TRBJ2-3 for the parts outside the CDR3, the full variable domain is DAGVTQSPTHLIKTRGQQVTLRCSPKSGHDTVSWYQQALGQGPQFIFQYYEEEERQRGNFPDRFSGHQFPNYSSELNVNALLLGDSALYLCVSSSRVTSGTADTQYFGPGTRLTVL.

This clonotype has at least ten counts. The CDR3 DNA reads as TGCAGTCTTAGGGGACTAGCGGGAGCCCTGCCAACCAATGAGCAGTTCTTC. Protein: CSLRGLAGALPTNEQFF. This rearrangement joins TRBV20-1 to TRBJ2-1; TRBD2 agrees at 14 bases. In germline, CDR1 is DFQATT, CDR2 SNEGSKA (reference sequence). CDR3 length: 17 residues. The ends lost 8 bases at V and 6 bases at J; junction bases unmatched: 15.

This clonotype was counted many times. The V call is TRBV7-2, the J call TRBJ2-1; D possibly corresponds to TRBD2 (5 bases). The CDR3 is made up of 14 amino acids. Germline assignment: CDR1 SGHTA and CDR2 FQGNSA. The V and J ends lost 9 bases and 4 bases respectively, with 16 bases between them. The chain's CDR3 is CASERGRGYNEQFF. Here the CDR3 DNA reads TGTGCCAGTGAGCGAGGGAGAGGGTACAATGAGCAGTTCTTC.

This sequence joins TRBV7-9 and TRBJ2-3; 8 bases agree with TRBD1. V lost 1 base to trimming and J lost 5 bases; unmatched junction nucleotides: 5. The CDR3 is made up of 15 amino acids. Germline CDR1 SEHNR, CDR2 FQNEAQ (reference sequence). CDR3 sequence: CASSLVRTGRDTQYF. CDR3 DNA sequence: TGTGCCAGCAGCTTAGTTCGGACAGGGAGAGATACGCAGTATTTT. The complete variable domain, with remaining parts taken from reference TRBV7-9 and TRBJ2-3, reads DTGVSQNPRHKITKRGQNVTFRCDPISEHNRLYWYRQTLGQGPEFLTYFQNEAQLEKSRLLSDRFSAERPKGSFSTLEIQRTEQGDSAMYLCASSLVRTGRDTQYFGPGTRLTVL.

This clonotype has just a few counts. The genes are TRBV7-3 and TRBJ2-7; TRBD2 agrees at 11 bases. Trimming at V came to 5 bases and at J to 7 bases, leaving 10 bases not matched to a gene. CDR1 is SGHTA and CDR2 is FQGTGA in the germline V gene. CDR3 length: 15 residues. Here the CDR3 DNA reads TGTGCCAGCAGCCCCCAACTAGCGGGAGCTCAAGAGCAGTACTTC. As protein: CASSPQLAGAQEQYF.

In its sample, this clonotype was seen many times. The chain combines TRBV3-1 with TRBJ1-4, with 8 bases matching TRBD1. This CDR3 has 14 residues. From germline, CDR1 is LGHDT and CDR2 YNNKEL (reference sequence). The junction had 2 bases not matched to a gene; V was cut back by 1 base and J by 7 bases. The CDR3 is CASSQAGGIEKLFF. The CDR3 bases are TGTGCCAGCAGCCAAGCAGGGGGCATTGAAAAACTGTTTTTT.

This clonotype was counted many times. The chain uses TRBV18 and TRBJ2-1; D is possibly TRBD2 (6 bases). The germline gives CDR1 KGHSH, CDR2 LQKENI. V lost 6 bases and J 8 bases, leaving 23 bases between the germline ends. The CDR3 loop spans 16 amino acids. In nucleotides, the CDR3 is TGTGCCAGCTCCCGATTCAGTCGGGAGTTATTCGATGAGCAGTTCTTC. Amino acids: CASSRFSRELFDEQFF. Full variable domain (outside the CDR3, taken from reference TRBV18 and TRBJ2-1): NAGVMQNPRHLVRRRGQEARLRCSPMKGHSHVYWYRQLPEEGLKFMVYLQKENIIDESGMPKERFSAEFPKEGPSILRIQQVVRGDSAAYFCASSRFSRELFDEQFFGPGTRLTVL.

This clonotype was counted ten times or more. The chain is built from TRBV7-3 and TRBJ2-1; the D gene is possibly TRBD2 (6 bases). Germline assignment: CDR1 SGHTA and CDR2 FQGTGA. V gave up 1 base and J gave up 7 bases, with 14 bases separating them. The CDR3 is 15 residues long. As DNA, the CDR3 is TGTGCCAGCAGCTTAATAGAAGCGGGCCGTAATGAGCAGTTCTTC. Its translation is CASSLIEAGRNEQFF. Full variable domain (missing parts from reference TRBV7-3 and TRBJ2-1): GAGVSQTPSNKVTEKGKYVELRCDPISGHTALYWYRQSLGQGPEFLIYFQGTGAADDSGLPNDRFFAVRPEGSVSTLKIQRTERGDSAVYLCASSLIEAGRNEQFFGPGTRLTVL.

The table lists this clonotype with many counts. This chain uses TRBV10-2 with TRBJ2-7, with D unresolved. This CDR3 spans 14 amino acids. The V and J ends lost 3 bases and 2 bases respectively, with 11 bases between them. Germline assignment: CDR1 WSHSY and CDR2 SAAADI. CDR3 region: CASSESSMTYEQYF. The CDR3 nucleotides read TGCGCCAGCAGTGAAAGTTCCATGACCTACGAGCAGTACTTC.

This clonotype was counted between two and nine times. This chain uses TRBV13 with TRBJ2-2; TRBD2 aligns across 10 bases. Germline CDR1 is PRHDT and CDR2 is FYEKMQ (reference sequence). The CDR3 spans 18 residues. After removal of 0 bases from V and 6 bases from J, the junction contained 10 bases not matched to a gene. The CDR3 region has the DNA TGTGCCAGCAGCTTAGGTTCTAGCGGGAGTTCAAACGCCGGGGAGCTGTTTTTT. This translates into CASSLGSSGSSNAGELFF.

The rearrangement links TRBV19 to TRBJ2-2; D ambiguous. This CDR3 contains 16 residues. V was cut by 2 bases and J by 1 base, with 11 bases left in between. Germline CDR1 LNHDA, CDR2 SQIVND (reference sequence). The CDR3 sequence is CASSIRGGMNTGELFF. CDR3 in DNA: TGTGCCAGTAGTATAAGAGGCGGTATGAACACCGGGGAGCTGTTTTTT. Using reference TRBV19 and TRBJ2-2 for the parts outside the CDR3, the full variable domain is DGGITQSPKYLFRKEGQNVTLSCEQNLNHDAMYWYRQDPGQGLRLIYYSQIVNDFQKGDIAEGYSVSREKKESFPLTVTSAQKNPTAFYLCASSIRGGMNTGELFFGEGSRLTVL.

This clonotype occurred a few times. V is TRBV3-1 and J is TRBJ2-5, with D tentatively TRBD2 (6 bases). V lost 8 bases, J lost 5 bases, and 15 bases lay in between. CDR3 length: 13 amino acids. The germline gives CDR1 LGHDT, CDR2 YNNKEL (reference sequence). The CDR3 region is CASLRRGGETQYF. The CDR3 DNA follows: TGTGCCAGCCTAAGGAGGGGAGGCGAGACCCAGTACTTC.

J is TRBJ2-1 and V is TRBV11-2; 12 bases match TRBD2. V gave up 6 bases and J gave up 1 base; unmatched junction bases: 7. Germline CDR1 is SGHAT and CDR2 is FQNNGV. This CDR3 spans 17 amino acids. The CDR3 is CASSTGTSGLSYNEQFF. DNA of the CDR3: TGTGCCAGCAGTACCGGGACTAGCGGGCTGTCCTACAATGAGCAGTTCTTC.

This clonotype came up a few times. CDR3 DNA sequence: TGTGCCAGCAGCCAAGAAGACACCCTGAACACTGAAGCTTTCTTT. It translates to CASSQEDTLNTEAFF. V and J are TRBV4-2 and TRBJ1-1; D is ambiguous. V was cut by 0 bases and J by 0 bases, with 8 bases left in between. CDR3 length: 15 amino acids. Germline CDR1 is LGHNA and CDR2 is YNFKEQ.

DNA of the CDR3: TGTGCCAGCAGCCCTCTAGCGGGAGATGGGGAGACCCAGTACTTC. This sequence encodes CASSPLAGDGETQYF. The J gene is TRBJ2-5, the V gene TRBV7-8; 10 nucleotides line up with TRBD2. V dropped 5 bases and J dropped 5; count of bases not matched to a gene: 8. The CDR3 sequence is 15 residues long. CDR1 SGHVS and CDR2 FQNEAQ come from the germline V gene.